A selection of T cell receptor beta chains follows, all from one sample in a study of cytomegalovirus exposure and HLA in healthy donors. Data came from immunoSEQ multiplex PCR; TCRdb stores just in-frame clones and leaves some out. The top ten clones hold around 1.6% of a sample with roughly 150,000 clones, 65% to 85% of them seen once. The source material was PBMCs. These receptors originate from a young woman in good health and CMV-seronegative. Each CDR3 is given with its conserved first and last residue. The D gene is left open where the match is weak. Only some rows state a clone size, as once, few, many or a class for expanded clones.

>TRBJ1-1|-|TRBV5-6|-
TGTGCCAGCAGCTCGGCGCCACTAGGAGCGAACACTGAAGCTTTCTTT
CASSSAPLGANTEAFF
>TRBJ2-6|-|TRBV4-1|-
TGCGCCAGCAGCCAAGCTCCCCGCTCTGGGGCCAACGGCCTGACTTTC
CASSQAPRSGANGLTF
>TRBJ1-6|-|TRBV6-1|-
TGTGCCAGCAGTGATACGGGCAGGGGTATGCATTCACCCCTCCACTTT
CASSDTGRGMHSPLHF
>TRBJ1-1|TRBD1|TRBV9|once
TGTGCCAGCAGCGTAGATGTATCAGGGGGGACTGAAGCTTTCTTT
CASSVDVSGGTEAFF
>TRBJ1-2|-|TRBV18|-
TGTGCCAGCTCACTGGGACAAGATAACTATGGCTACACCTTC
CASSLGQDNYGYTF
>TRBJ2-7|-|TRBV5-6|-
TGTGCCAGCAGTTCAGGGTCACCCTACGAGCAGTACTTC
CASSSGSPYEQYF
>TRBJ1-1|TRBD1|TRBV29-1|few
TGCAGCGTTGATCCAGGACAGGGCACTGAAGCTTTCTTT
CSVDPGQGTEAFF
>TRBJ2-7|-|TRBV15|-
TGTGCCACCAGCAGAACATCAGGGGAGTACTACGAGCAGTACTTC
CATSRTSGEYYEQYF
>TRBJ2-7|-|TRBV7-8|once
TGTGCCAGCAGCCGATTATTCCGACCGGGGGCCTACGAGCAGTACTTC
CASSRLFRPGAYEQYF
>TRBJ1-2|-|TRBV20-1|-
TGCAGTGCTGGGGGCAGTGGCTACACCTTC
CSAGGSGYTF
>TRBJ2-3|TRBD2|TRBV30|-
TGTGCCTGGAGCAAACTCACCCGACTAGCGGCAACGCAGTATTTT
CAWSKLTRLAATQYF
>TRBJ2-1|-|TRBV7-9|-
TGTGCCAGCAGCCAGGGTTGGGGGCCCTACAATGAGCAGTTCTTC
CASSQGWGPYNEQFF
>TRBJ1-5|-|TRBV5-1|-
TGCGCCAGCAGCTTGGAGGGGCATCAGCCCCAGCATTTT
CASSLEGHQPQHF
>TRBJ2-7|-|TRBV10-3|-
TGTGCCATAACGACGGGTCCGGGAATTAGCTCCTACGAGCAGTACTTC
CAITTGPGISSYEQYF
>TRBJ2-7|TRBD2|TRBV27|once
TGTGCCAGCAGTTTAAGGTTCGAAGGACTAGCGGGGGGGCGGCAGTACTTC
CASSLRFEGLAGGRQYF
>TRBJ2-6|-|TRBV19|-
TGTGCCAGTAGTATAGGATGGGGGCCTGGGGCCAACGTCCTGACTTTC
CASSIGWGPGANVLTF
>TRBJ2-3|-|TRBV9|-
TGTGCCAGCAGCGTAAGCCCAGATACGCAGTATTTT
CASSVSPDTQYF
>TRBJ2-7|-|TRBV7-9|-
TGTGCCAGCAGCTTCGGTGGTGAGCAGTACTTC
CASSFGGEQYF
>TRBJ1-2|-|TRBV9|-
TGTGCCAGCAGCATAGACGTCACGGGAAACTATGGCTACACCTTC
CASSIDVTGNYGYTF
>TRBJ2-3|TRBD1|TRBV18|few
TGTGCCAGCCATGACAGGGACACAGATACGCAGTATTTT
CASHDRDTDTQYF
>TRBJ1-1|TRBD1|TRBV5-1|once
TGCGCCAGCAGCTTGGGGGACAGGGGGCGCCGGACTGAAGCTTTCTTT
CASSLGDRGRRTEAFF
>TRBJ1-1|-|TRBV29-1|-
TGCAGCGTTGATCGGGGGAACACTGAAGCTTTCTTT
CSVDRGNTEAFF
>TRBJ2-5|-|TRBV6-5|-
TGTGCCAGCAGTTCCTATCAGACCCAGTACTTC
CASSSYQTQYF
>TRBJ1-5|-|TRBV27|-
TGTGCCAGCAGTTTGGGGGAGGGGGTTAATCAGCCCCAGCATTTT
CASSLGEGVNQPQHF
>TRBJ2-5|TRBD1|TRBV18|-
TGTGCCAGCTCCGGGACAGGAGCCGCGGAGACCCAGTACTTC
CASSGTGAAETQYF
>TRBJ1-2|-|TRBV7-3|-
TGTGCCAGCAGCAGCCGACAAGGCGGGGATGGCTACACCTTC
CASSSRQGGDGYTF
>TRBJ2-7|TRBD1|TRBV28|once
TGTGCCAGCACCGGGGCCGGGACAGGGTCCTACGAGCAGTACTTC
CASTGAGTGSYEQYF
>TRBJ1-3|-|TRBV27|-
TGTGCCAGCAGTTATTCGCGCTCTGGAAACACCATATATTTT
CASSYSRSGNTIYF
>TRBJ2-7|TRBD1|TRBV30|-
TGTGCCTGGAGCACAACGACAGGGGGATACGAGCAGTACTTC
CAWSTTTGGYEQYF
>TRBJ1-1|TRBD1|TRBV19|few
TGTGCCAGTAGTCCAGGGGACAGGGTAACCCCGAACACTGAAGCTTTCTTT
CASSPGDRVTPNTEAFF
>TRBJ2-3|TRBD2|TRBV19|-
TGTGCCAGTAGCCCTCTTCCTAGCGGGGGGGGCCGCACTAGCACAGATACGCAGTATTTT
CASSPLPSGGGRTSTDTQYF
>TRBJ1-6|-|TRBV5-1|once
TGCGCCAGCAGCTTACAGTGGCAGGAGGAAAGGCATCCCCTCCACTTT
CASSLQWQEERHPLHF
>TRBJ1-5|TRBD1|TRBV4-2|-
TGTGCCAGCAGCCAGACAGGGGTTGATAGCAATCAGCCCCAGCATTTT
CASSQTGVDSNQPQHF
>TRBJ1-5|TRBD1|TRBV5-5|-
TGTGCCAGCAGCACTACAGGGGGCTTGGGACAGCCCCAGCATTTT
CASSTTGGLGQPQHF
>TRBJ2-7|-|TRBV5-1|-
TGCGCCAGCAGCCCGGAGTTCTCCTCTATCTACGAGCAGTACTTC
CASSPEFSSIYEQYF
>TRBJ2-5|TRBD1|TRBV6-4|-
TGTGCCAGCAGTGACGTGGCAGGGGGCAAAGAGACCCAGTACTTC
CASSDVAGGKETQYF
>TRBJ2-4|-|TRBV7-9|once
TGTGCCAGCAGCCAAACCCATCAGGGCATTCAGTACTTC
CASSQTHQGIQYF
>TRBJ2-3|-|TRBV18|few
TGTGCCAGCTCACCAACTGATACGCAGTATTTT
CASSPTDTQYF
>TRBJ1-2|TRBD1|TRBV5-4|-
TGTGCCAGCAGCCTAGGACAGGGGGTTTCCTCTGGCTACACCTTC
CASSLGQGVSSGYTF
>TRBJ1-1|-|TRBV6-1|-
TGTGCCAGCAGGAGAGTAGGACTCATGAACACTGAAGCTTTCTTT
CASRRVGLMNTEAFF
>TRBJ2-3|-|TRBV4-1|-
TGCGCCAGCACCCTGGCTTACCGACGGGGGGCCGGAGCGGATACGCAGTATTTT
CASTLAYRRGAGADTQYF
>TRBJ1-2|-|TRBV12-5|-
TGTGCTAGTGGTTTGGGAGAGAAAACCTCCTATGGCTACACCTTC
CASGLGEKTSYGYTF
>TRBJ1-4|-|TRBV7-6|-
TGTGCCAGCAGCTCAAATGTCGCGGGAACGAGTAGAAAACTGTTTTTT
CASSSNVAGTSRKLFF